Presented here are 25 T cell receptor beta chains from one specimen sequenced in a study of blood T cells in healthy people across ages. PCR was performed a second time for roughly 6 to 12 cycles using a sample-barcoded 5' primer and a J-beta primer mix. MiXCR was run by TCRdb on the 5' RACE reads, yielding one entry per CDR3 protein. Among about 640,000 distinct CDR3 sequences, under 70% were seen once, and the ten largest hold 30% to 40%. Sequencing was carried out using blood. These TCRs come from a man in his sixties in good health.

This clonotype occurred many times. The chain carries TRBV11-3 and TRBJ2-5, with TRBD1 matching 10 bases. The CDR3 spans 15 residues. V dropped 5 bases and J dropped 1; count of bases not matched to a gene: 4. Germline lookup yields CDR1 SGHNT and CDR2 YENEEA. In DNA form, the CDR3 reads TGTGCCAGCAGCCCCGGGACAGGGGCCCAAGAGACCCAGTACTTC. This encodes CASSPGTGAQETQYF.

In this sample, this clonotype turned up once. CDR3 coding DNA: TGCGCCAGCAGCTTGGCCCTCCCTGCCGCCAGATACGAGCAGTACTTC. This translates into CASSLALPAARYEQYF. The chain couples TRBV5-1 to TRBJ2-4; unclear D gene. The J call may be faulty, since TRBJ2-7 better matches the DNA end. The CDR3 is made up of 16 amino acids. The germline gives CDR1 SGHRS, CDR2 YFSETQ.

The CDR3 protein is CASSLDSGGPGDTQYF. In nucleotides, the CDR3 is TGCGCCAGCAGCTTGGACAGCGGGGGGCCTGGAGATACGCAGTATTTT. The V gene is TRBV5-1, the J gene TRBJ2-3, with 9 nucleotides matching TRBD2. Looked up from germline, CDR1 is SGHRS and CDR2 is YFSETQ. CDR3 length: 16 residues. With 0 bases clipped from V and 5 bases from J, the junction kept 7 bases outside the gene matches.

The chain has TRBV5-1 and TRBJ2-3; 7 positions match TRBD2. In germline, CDR1 is SGHRS, CDR2 YFSETQ. V gave up 7 bases and J gave up 4 bases; unmatched junction bases: 6. The CDR3 runs 13 residues. CDR3 sequence reads: CASERGDADTQYF. In nucleotides, the CDR3 is TGCGCCAGCGAGCGGGGTGATGCAGATACGCAGTATTTT.

The CDR3 loop reads CASPSYTEAFF. In DNA, the CDR3 is TGTGCCAGCCCCTCTTACACTGAAGCTTTCTTT. V is TRBV7-9 and J is TRBJ1-1; D remains ambiguous. This CDR3 spans 11 amino acids. Trimming left V 8 bases short and J 3 bases short, with 7 bases between. Germline CDR1 is SEHNR and CDR2 is FQNEAQ (reference sequence).

With respect to this clonotype: This is likely a read error, given that the CDR3 carries no conserved phenylalanine or tryptophan at its end. This chain uses TRBV5-1 with TRBJ2-7; D ambiguous. Germline CDR1 is SGHRS and CDR2 is YFSETQ. The CDR3 runs to 13 residues. V was pared by 5 bases and J by 0 bases, with 9 bases between. The CDR3 nucleotides read TGCGCCAGCAGACCAGACTTCTCCTACGAGCAGTACATC. Translated: CASRPDFSYEQYI.

This clonotype was seen more than once but under ten times. The gene calls are TRBV4-2 and TRBJ2-7, with D possibly being TRBD1 or TRBD2 (5 bases each). The J call is doubtful: the DNA matches TRBJ2-5 better. The CDR3 extends over 15 amino acids. Germline V gives CDR1 LGHNA, CDR2 YNFKEQ. The CDR3 region is CASSQDRGEVETQYF. Here the CDR3 DNA reads TGTGCCAGCAGCCAAGATCGAGGGGAAGTAGAGACCCAGTACTTC.

The rearrangement links TRBV7-8 to TRBJ2-5; D is ambiguous. The V and J ends lost 4 bases and 0 bases respectively, with 9 bases between them. From germline, CDR1 is SGHVS and CDR2 FQNEAQ. The CDR3 is 14 amino acids. The CDR3 coding sequence is TGTGCCAGCAGCTCACAGCTGTACCAAGAGACCCAGTACTTC. As protein: CASSSQLYQETQYF.

Comments on this clonotype: The germline gene is not matched at one end of the junction; a read error may be the cause. The gene calls are TRBV6-5 and TRBJ1-6; the D is unclear. Germline CDR1 reads MNHEY; CDR2 reads SVGAGI. CDR3 length: 13 residues. The CDR3 reads CASSLARLSLLHF. CDR3 nucleotides: TGTGCCAGCAGTTTAGCCAGACTTTCACTCCTCCACTTT.

On this clonotype itself: A much larger clone is a single base away; this may be a read error. The chain couples TRBV4-2 to TRBJ2-5, with 9 bases identical to TRBD2. Germline V gene lookup returns CDR1 LGHNA and CDR2 YNFKEQ. The V gene end was trimmed by 0 bases and the J gene end by 13 bases; junction bases not matched to a gene: 12. This CDR3 region has 15 residues. In nucleotides, the CDR3 is TGTGCCAGCAGCCAAGAGCGGGGGGGGATACGAGGGCGGTACTTC. Protein sequence: CASSQERGGIRGRYF.

The V gene is TRBV9, the J gene TRBJ2-4; D gene unclear. The CDR3 loop spans 18 amino acids. Trimming pared 0 bases from V and 0 bases from J, leaving 16 bases between. Germline CDR1 and CDR2: SGDLS and YYNGEE. CDR3 DNA sequence: TGTGCCAGCAGCGTAGTGGCCCCCTTACACCTAGCCAAAAACATTCAGTACTTC. It translates to CASSVVAPLHLAKNIQYF.

The chain recombines TRBV29-1 with TRBJ2-1; D is unresolved. Germline assignment: CDR1 SQVTM and CDR2 ANQGSEA. The CDR3 runs to 13 residues. Trimming stripped 7 bases from V and 7 bases from J, with 17 bases between. As DNA, the CDR3 is TGCAGCGCCGAGAAGGGTGGGTGGAATGAGCAGTTCTTC. Translating it yields CSAEKGGWNEQFF.

V and J are TRBV7-2 and TRBJ1-5; no firm D call. Per the germline V gene, CDR1 is SGHTA and CDR2 is FQGNSA. The CDR3 covers 13 residues. V lost 5 bases, J lost 10 bases, and 15 bases lay in between. The CDR3 region is CASSGLDGIPQHF. The CDR3 DNA sequence: TGTGCCAGCAGCGGCCTGGACGGGATTCCCCAGCATTTT. The full variable domain, with the rest looked up from reference TRBV7-2 and TRBJ1-5, is GAGVSQSPSNKVTEKGKDVELRCDPISGHTALYWYRQSLGQGLEFLIYFQGNSAPDKSGLPSDRFSAERTGGSVSTLTIQRTQQEDSAVYLCASSGLDGIPQHFGDGTRLSIL.

The V gene is TRBV4-1, the J gene TRBJ2-5; no definite D call. Germline CDR1 reads MGHRA; CDR2 reads YSYEKL. Trimming stripped 2 bases from V and 2 bases from J, with 12 bases between. The CDR3 runs 15 residues. CDR3 region: CASSQLPYQQETQYF. DNA for the CDR3: TGCGCCAGCAGCCAACTACCATACCAGCAAGAGACCCAGTACTTC.

V usage is TRBV14 and J usage is TRBJ1-1; D remains ambiguous. There are 14 residues in the CDR3. From germline, CDR1 is SGHDN and CDR2 FVKESK. V was clipped by 8 bases and J by 0 bases, with 13 bases between them. This chain's CDR3 is CASPPTGVNTEAFF. For the CDR3, the DNA is TGTGCCAGCCCACCCACCGGTGTGAACACTGAAGCTTTCTTT.

The chain carries TRBV2 and TRBJ2-6; 7 positions match TRBD2. The J segment lost 0 bases and the V segment lost 8 bases, leaving 1 base of the junction unmatched. In germline, CDR1 is SNHLY, CDR2 FYNNEI. CDR3 length equals 14 residues. CDR3 sequence: CASWGGSGANVLTF. CDR3 nucleotide sequence: TGTGCCAGCTGGGGGGGCTCTGGGGCCAACGTCCTGACTTTC.

The chain combines TRBV7-9 with TRBJ1-2; D gene uncertain. The CDR3 is 15 residues long. Germline CDR1 SEHNR, CDR2 FQNEAQ (reference sequence). Trimming shortened V by 4 bases and J by 3 bases, and 15 bases separated the two germline ends. The DNA for the CDR3 is TGTGCCAGCAGCTCTCCGGCCCTTAAATACTATGGCTACACCTTC. This translates into CASSSPALKYYGYTF.

The chain combines TRBV18 with TRBJ2-4, with TRBD2 matching over 7 bases. The CDR3 sequence is 12 residues long. V lost 3 bases and J lost 9; bases outside the gene matches: 2. Germline assignment: CDR1 KGHSH and CDR2 LQKENI. The CDR3 bases are TGTGCCAGCTCACCCAGCGGGGCCATTCAGTACTTC. Its protein product is CASSPSGAIQYF.

The rearrangement joins TRBV7-2 to TRBJ2-5; the D is unclear. There are 16 residues in the CDR3. The germline CDR1 and CDR2 sequences are SGHTA and FQGNSA. V was shortened by 1 base and J by 5 bases, with 17 bases between the two germline ends. CDR3 coding DNA: TGTGCCAGCAGCTTAGGAGGTATCGGAATTCCGGAGACCCAGTACTTC. It is translated as CASSLGGIGIPETQYF. Combining the CDR3 with reference TRBV7-2 and TRBJ2-5 gives the whole variable domain GAGVSQSPSNKVTEKGKDVELRCDPISGHTALYWYRQSLGQGLEFLIYFQGNSAPDKSGLPSDRFSAERTGGSVSTLTIQRTQQEDSAVYLCASSLGGIGIPETQYFGPGTRLLVL.

At least ten counts were recorded for this clonotype. This chain connects TRBV2 to TRBJ2-5, with a tentative D call TRBD1 (6 bases). Per germline, CDR1 SNHLY and CDR2 FYNNEI. V was cut by 8 bases and J by 3 bases, with 16 bases left in between. The CDR3 length is 14 residues. The CDR3 loop reads CASGSDQGKETQYF. The CDR3 DNA reads as TGTGCCAGCGGAAGCGATCAGGGGAAAGAGACCCAGTACTTC.

The chain carries TRBV21-1 and TRBJ2-7. TRBV21-1 is a listed pseudogene. CDR3 length: 17 amino acids. In nucleotides, the CDR3 is TGTGCCAGCAGCAGACGGTGGGTTGGACGATCTTTCTACGAGCAGTACTTC. Translation gives CASSRRWVGRSFYEQYF.

The rearrangement uses TRBV27 and TRBJ1-6, with 9 bases fitting TRBD1. CDR3 length: 16 amino acids. The ends lost 6 bases at V and 8 bases at J; junction bases unmatched: 11. Germline CDR1 is MNHEY and CDR2 is SMNVEV (reference sequence). The CDR3 loop is CASSRSDRGGHSPLHF. CDR3 nucleotide sequence: TGTGCCAGCAGCCGTTCGGACAGGGGAGGGCATTCACCCCTCCACTTT.

Only a few counts were recorded for this clonotype. The J gene is TRBJ2-1, the V gene TRBV10-3, with 7 bases aligning to TRBD2. CDR1 and CDR2 from the germline V gene are ENHRY and SYGVKD. The CDR3 sequence is 14 residues long. V shed 11 bases and J 3 bases; nucleotides not matched to a gene: 10. CDR3 region: CASHGGGNYNEQFF. Here the CDR3 DNA reads TGTGCCTCACACGGCGGGGGAAACTACAATGAGCAGTTCTTC.

This sequence joins TRBV28 and TRBJ2-5, with 7 bases matching TRBD1. Germline-derived CDR1 and CDR2 are MDHEN and SYDVKM. V dropped 5 bases and J dropped 5; count of bases not matched to a gene: 8. The CDR3 has 14 amino acids. CDR3 bases: TGTGCCAGCAGTATTACAGGGGTTCGGGAGACCCAGTACTTC. Protein product: CASSITGVRETQYF.

In its sample, this clonotype was seen a few times. J is TRBJ2-3 and V is TRBV6-5, with unresolved D. Trimming removed 7 bases at V and 4 bases at J, with 12 bases between. Germline V gene data show CDR1 as MNHEY and CDR2 as SVGAGI. This CDR3 spans 13 amino acids. CDR3 coding DNA: TGTGCCAGCATGGGTTTCTTAGCAGATACGCAGTATTTT. Its protein is CASMGFLADTQYF.